These T cell receptor beta chains were read from a single sample in a study of T-cell reconstitution after alpha-beta-depleted transplantation in children. TCRdb re-analysed the PCR reads in MiXCR, keeping a single row per CDR3 protein. This sample has some 500,000 distinct CDR3 sequences, with approximately 20% found just once. The sequencing here drew on PBMCs from the stem cell graft donor, taken from the stem cell graft. Receptor source: a human donor who donated a stem cell graft to a child with acute lymphoblastic leukemia. CDR3s include the opening cysteine and the closing phenylalanine or tryptophan. D genes are given only for firm matches. Size is stated for part of the rows, as once, few or many counts, or as a class when the clone is expanded.

CDR3	DNA	length	size	D	V	J
CASSRGTGDEADTQYF	TGTGCCAGCAGCCGTGGGACAGGAGACGAAGCAGATACGCAGTATTTT	16	few	TRBD1	TRBV7-9	TRBJ2-3
CASSLPGTGSYEQYF	TGTGCCAGCAGTCTCCCCGGGACCGGTTCCTACGAGCAGTACTTC	15	few	.	TRBV12-3/TRBV12-4	TRBJ2-7
CASSVGGENYGYTF	TGTGCCAGCAGCGTGGGAGGCGAGAACTATGGCTACACCTTC	14	.	.	TRBV9	TRBJ1-2
CASLKGGRGFLAKNIQYF	TGTGCCAGCCTAAAGGGCGGGAGGGGTTTTTTAGCCAAAAACATTCAGTACTTC	18	few	TRBD2	TRBV12-3/TRBV12-4	TRBJ2-4
CSAPVTGANYGYTF	TGCAGCGCCCCAGTGACAGGGGCTAACTATGGCTACACCTTC	14	few	TRBD1	TRBV29-1	TRBJ1-2
CASSSTRQGGTGELFF	TGTGCCAGCAGCTCCACTCGACAGGGGGGAACCGGGGAGCTGTTTTTT	16	.	TRBD1	TRBV7-9	TRBJ2-2
CATTRRGTEPQHF	TGTGCCACCACCCGACGAGGGACCGAGCCCCAGCATTTT	13	.	.	TRBV15	TRBJ1-5
CASSLGFPSDYEQYF	TGTGCCAGCAGCTTAGGTTTCCCCTCGGACTACGAGCAGTACTTC	15	few	.	TRBV7-9	TRBJ2-7
CAIMAANYNEQFF	TGTGCCATCATGGCAGCGAACTACAATGAGCAGTTCTTC	13	.	.	TRBV10-3	TRBJ2-1
CASSGPGTGGPNGYTF	TGTGCCAGCAGCGGACCCGGGACAGGGGGTCCCAATGGCTACACCTTC	16	.	TRBD1	TRBV9	TRBJ1-2
CASSFTWTSNYGYTF	TGCGCCAGCAGCTTCACCTGGACCTCTAACTATGGCTACACCTTC	15	few	.	TRBV5-1	TRBJ1-2
CSVAAGTVTDTQYF	TGCAGCGTTGCCGCCGGGACCGTCACAGATACGCAGTATTTT	14	few	.	TRBV29-1	TRBJ2-3
CSVSPGQSNQPQHF	TGCAGCGTTTCACCGGGACAGAGCAATCAGCCCCAGCATTTT	14	.	TRBD1	TRBV29-1	TRBJ1-5
CASSPRQGHYEQYF	TGTGCCAGCAGTCCCCGGCAGGGACACTACGAGCAGTACTTC	14	few	.	TRBV6-1	TRBJ2-7
CASLAGANEQFF	TGTGCCAGCTTAGCGGGGGCCAATGAGCAGTTCTTC	12	few	TRBD2	TRBV27	TRBJ2-1
CATGTGSNQPQHF	TGTGCCACTGGGACGGGAAGCAATCAGCCCCAGCATTTT	13	few	.	TRBV12-3/TRBV12-4	TRBJ1-5